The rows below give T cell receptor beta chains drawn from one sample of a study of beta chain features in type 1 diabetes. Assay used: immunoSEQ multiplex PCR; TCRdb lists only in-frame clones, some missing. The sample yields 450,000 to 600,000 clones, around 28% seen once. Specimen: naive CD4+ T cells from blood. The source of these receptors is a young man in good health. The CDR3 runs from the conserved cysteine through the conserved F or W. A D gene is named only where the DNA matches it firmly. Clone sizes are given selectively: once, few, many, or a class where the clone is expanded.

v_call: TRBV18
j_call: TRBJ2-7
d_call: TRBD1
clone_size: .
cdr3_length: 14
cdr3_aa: CASSPPTGRYEQYF
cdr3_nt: TGTGCCAGCTCACCACCGACAGGGCGCTACGAGCAGTACTTC

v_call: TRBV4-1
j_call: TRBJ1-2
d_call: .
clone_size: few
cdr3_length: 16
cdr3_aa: CASSQDTGSIDYGYTF
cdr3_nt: TGCGCCAGCAGCCAAGATACAGGTTCAATTGACTATGGCTACACCTTC

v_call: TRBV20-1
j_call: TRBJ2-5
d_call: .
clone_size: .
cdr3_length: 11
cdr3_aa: CSGWSVETQYF
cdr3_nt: TGCAGTGGTTGGAGTGTGGAGACCCAGTACTTC

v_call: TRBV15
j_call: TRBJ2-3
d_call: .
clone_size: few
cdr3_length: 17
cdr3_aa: CATSRGLYGGGTDTQYF
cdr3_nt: TGTGCCACCAGCAGAGGATTGTATGGTGGAGGCACAGATACGCAGTATTTT

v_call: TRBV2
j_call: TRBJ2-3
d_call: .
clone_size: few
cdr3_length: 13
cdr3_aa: CASSEEGTDTQYF
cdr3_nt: TGTGCCAGCAGTGAAGAGGGCACAGATACGCAGTATTTT

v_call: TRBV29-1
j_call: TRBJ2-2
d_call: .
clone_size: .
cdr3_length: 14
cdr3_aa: CSATPGVDTGELFF
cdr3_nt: TGCAGCGCCACACCTGGGGTCGACACCGGGGAGCTGTTTTTT

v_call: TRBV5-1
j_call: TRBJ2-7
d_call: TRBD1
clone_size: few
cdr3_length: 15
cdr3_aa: CASSVGTGASYEQYF
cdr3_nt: TGCGCCAGCAGCGTCGGGACAGGGGCATCCTACGAGCAGTACTTC

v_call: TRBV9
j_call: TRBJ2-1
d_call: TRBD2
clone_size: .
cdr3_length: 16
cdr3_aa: CASSAQLAGSTMRQFF
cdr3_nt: TGTGCCAGCAGCGCACAACTAGCGGGATCTACAATGAGGCAGTTCTTC

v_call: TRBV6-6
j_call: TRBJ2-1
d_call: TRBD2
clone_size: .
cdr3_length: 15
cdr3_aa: CASSYASGLYNEQFF
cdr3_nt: TGTGCCAGCAGTTACGCTAGCGGGCTCTACAATGAGCAGTTCTTC

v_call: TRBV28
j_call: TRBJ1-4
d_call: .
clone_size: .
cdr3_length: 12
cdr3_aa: CASSFGNEKLFF
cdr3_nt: TGTGCCAGCAGTTTTGGGAATGAAAAACTGTTTTTT

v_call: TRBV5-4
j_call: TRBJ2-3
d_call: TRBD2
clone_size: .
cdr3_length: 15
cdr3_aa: CASSLASGGTDTQYF
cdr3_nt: TGTGCCAGCAGCTTGGCTAGCGGGGGCACAGATACGCAGTATTTT

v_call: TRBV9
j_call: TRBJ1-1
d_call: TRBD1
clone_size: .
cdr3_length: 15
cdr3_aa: CASSAAGGRNTEAFF
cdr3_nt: TGTGCCAGCAGCGCTGCAGGGGGTAGGAACACTGAAGCTTTCTTT

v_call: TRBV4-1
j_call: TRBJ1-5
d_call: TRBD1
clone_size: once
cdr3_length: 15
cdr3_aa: CASSPRTGPRQPQHF
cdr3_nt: TGCGCCAGCAGCCCCCGGACAGGGCCACGGCAGCCCCAGCATTTT

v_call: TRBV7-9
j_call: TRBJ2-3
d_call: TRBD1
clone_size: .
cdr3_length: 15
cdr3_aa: CASRRRDRGTDTQYF
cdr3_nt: TGTGCCAGCAGACGTAGGGACAGAGGCACAGATACGCAGTATTTT

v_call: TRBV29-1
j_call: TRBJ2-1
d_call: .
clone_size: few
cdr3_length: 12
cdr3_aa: CSVDYRSSEQFF
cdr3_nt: TGCAGCGTTGACTACAGGAGTTCTGAGCAGTTCTTC

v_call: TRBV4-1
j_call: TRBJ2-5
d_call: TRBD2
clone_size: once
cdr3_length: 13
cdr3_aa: CASSQDLLGLRYF
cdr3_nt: TGCGCCAGCAGCCAAGATCTTTTGGGACTAAGATACTTC